Presented here are 31 T cell receptor beta chains from one specimen sequenced in a study of T cells in Graves' hyperthyroidism and ophthalmopathy. Amplification targeted TCR beta CDR3 regions from RNA transcripts. RT-PCR in the first round (using the HTBI primer set) targeted the TCR CDR3. TCRdb fed the multiplex PCR reads into MiXCR, producing one record per CDR3 protein. The data hold more than 300,000 distinct CDR3 sequences, with approximately 14% observed a single time. Sequencing input: blood. The receptor source for this set is a woman in her 30s with Graves' hyperthyroidism.

Many counts were recorded for this clonotype. The chain combines TRBV6-1 with TRBJ2-1; D is uncertain. Germline CDR1 MNHNS, CDR2 SASEGT. The CDR3 extends over 15 amino acids. The V gene lost 6 bases and the J gene lost 0 bases, with 12 bases spanning the gap. The CDR3 sequence: CASREKVGSYNEQFF. CDR3 nucleotides: TGTGCCAGCAGAGAGAAGGTCGGCTCCTACAATGAGCAGTTCTTC.

This clonotype came up many times. This rearrangement joins TRBV6-1 to TRBJ2-7; 9 nucleotides line up with TRBD2. J gave up 7 bases and V 5 bases, and 9 bases lay outside the gene matches. The germline V gene has CDR1 MNHNS and CDR2 SASEGT. This CDR3 region has 14 residues. DNA for the CDR3: TGTGCCAGCAGTTCGGCGGGAGGGCCGGGGGAGCAGTACTTC. Its protein is CASSSAGGPGEQYF.

In this sample, this clonotype turned up many times. This chain links TRBV12-3 or TRBV12-4 with TRBJ2-2; 8 bases fit TRBD2. This CDR3 region has 16 residues. The V gene end was trimmed by 3 bases and the J gene end by 1 base; junction bases not matched to a gene: 4. The CDR3 nucleotides are TGTGCCAGCAGTTTTGGCGGGAGGCGGAACACCGGGGAGCTGTTTTTT. Its translation is CASSFGGRRNTGELFF.

This clonotype was observed a few times. The chain has TRBV10-3 and TRBJ2-5; a possible D gene is TRBD1 (5 bases). V was clipped by 4 bases and J by 3 bases, with 9 bases between them. The CDR3 has 13 amino acids. In germline, CDR1 is ENHRY, CDR2 SYGVKD. CDR3 DNA sequence: TGTGCCATCAGTGTCCCAGGGAAAGAGACCCAGTACTTC. It codes for CAISVPGKETQYF.

In its sample, this clonotype was seen many times. The rearrangement joins TRBV6-1 to TRBJ2-6; D call uncertain. The ends were cut back, 5 bases at V and 0 bases at J, with 14 bases in the middle. The CDR3 consists of 17 residues. Germline-derived CDR1 and CDR2 are MNHNS and SASEGT. For the CDR3, the DNA is TGTGCCAGCAGTTCCTCCCGCGACGTCTCTGGGGCCAACGTCCTGACTTTC. Its translation: CASSSSRDVSGANVLTF.

The V gene is TRBV14, the J gene TRBJ1-5; the match to TRBD1 covers 7 bases. This CDR3 is 14 amino acids long. After removal of 2 bases from V and 7 bases from J, the junction contained 5 bases not matched to a gene. The V gene's germline CDR1 is SGHDN and CDR2 FVKESK. CDR3 DNA sequence: TGTGCCAGCAGCCAACGACAGGGAGGCCAGCCCCAGCATTTT. Its translation: CASSQRQGGQPQHF.

This clonotype was seen a handful of times. V is TRBV7-9 and J is TRBJ1-4; D remains ambiguous. The CDR3 loop spans 14 amino acids. Trimming left V 1 base short and J 3 bases short, with 6 bases between. Germline loops: CDR1 SEHNR, CDR2 FQNEAQ (reference sequence). CDR3 protein: CASSLELSNEKLFF. CDR3 sequence (DNA): TGTGCCAGCAGCTTAGAACTCTCTAATGAAAAACTGTTTTTT.

The V and J genes are TRBV4-2 and TRBJ2-5; no clear D gene. The CDR3 covers 13 residues. CDR1 is LGHNA, CDR2 YNFKEQ, per germline. The V and J ends lost 1 base and 5 bases respectively, with 8 bases between them. CDR3 in amino acids: CASSQAERETQYF. The CDR3 nucleotides read TGTGCCAGCAGCCAAGCCGAAAGGGAGACCCAGTACTTC.

This clonotype was observed at least ten times. The V call is TRBV28, the J call TRBJ2-2; D is unclear. Germline V gives CDR1 MDHEN, CDR2 SYDVKM. V was cut by 4 bases and J by 4 bases, with 10 bases left in between. There are 14 residues in the CDR3. The chain's CDR3 is CASSSPPTTGELFF. CDR3 nucleotides: TGTGCCAGCAGTTCCCCTCCTACCACCGGGGAGCTGTTTTTT. Full variable domain (missing parts from reference TRBV28 and TRBJ2-2): DVKVTQSSRYLVKRTGEKVFLECVQDMDHENMFWYRQDPGLGLRLIYFSYDVKMKEKGDIPEGYSVSREKKERFSLILESASTNQTSMYLCASSSPPTTGELFFGEGSRLTVL.

This chain links TRBV7-2 with TRBJ1-5, with no clear D. The CDR3 is made up of 13 amino acids. From germline, CDR1 is SGHTA and CDR2 FQGNSA. V lost 5 bases, J lost 0 bases, and 5 bases lay in between. CDR3 protein: CASSVNSNQPQHF. In DNA form, the CDR3 reads TGTGCCAGCAGCGTTAATAGCAATCAGCCCCAGCATTTT.

This clonotype was detected a few times. The gene calls are TRBV18 and TRBJ1-5, with a weak D call TRBD1 (6 bases). Trimming stripped 2 bases from V and 8 bases from J, with 10 bases between. Germline assignment: CDR1 KGHSH and CDR2 LQKENI. This CDR3 spans 13 amino acids. In DNA form, the CDR3 reads TGTGCCAGCTCACCAGGGGGCTCGAAGCCCCAGCATTTT. Protein sequence: CASSPGGSKPQHF.

This clonotype was found a few times. The rearrangement joins TRBV29-1 to TRBJ2-5, with 7 bases lining up with TRBD1. The V segment lost 1 base and the J segment 3 bases; nucleotides outside the gene matches: 11. Germline values: CDR1 SQVTM, CDR2 ANQGSEA. This CDR3 spans 16 amino acids. CDR3: CSVEVWYRGQEETQYF. The CDR3 coding sequence is TGCAGCGTTGAAGTGTGGTACAGGGGCCAGGAAGAGACCCAGTACTTC.

This clonotype was detected ten times or more. J is TRBJ2-5 and V is TRBV2; 7 positions match TRBD2. The CDR3 is 10 amino acids. Trimming took 9 bases from V and 5 from J; bases not matched to a gene: 0. Germline V gene data show CDR1 as SNHLY and CDR2 as FYNNEI. This chain's CDR3 is CARGGETQYF. Here the CDR3 DNA reads TGTGCCAGGGGGGGGGAGACCCAGTACTTC.

This clonotype was recorded many times. The V gene is TRBV11-1, the J gene TRBJ2-7; TRBD2 is a possible D gene (6 bases). V was clipped by 6 bases and J by 2 bases, with 11 bases between them. This CDR3 has 13 amino acids. The V gene's germline CDR1 is SGHAT and CDR2 FQDESV (reference sequence). CDR3 in amino acids: CASSRTTPYEQYF. The CDR3 region has the DNA TGTGCCAGCAGTAGGACTACTCCCTACGAGCAGTACTTC.

A remark on this clonotype: This may arise from a read error, as a much more abundant clone is one base away. This chain uses TRBV19 with TRBJ2-5, with D maybe TRBD2 (5 bases). The length of the CDR3 is 12 residues. Looked up from germline, CDR1 is LNHDA and CDR2 is SQIVND (reference sequence). V was shortened by 3 bases and J by 6 bases, with 8 bases between the two germline ends. The CDR3 loop is CASSILGKTQYF. As DNA, the CDR3 is TGTGCCAGTAGTATCCTCGGGAAGACCCAGTACTTC.

This clonotype was seen at least ten times. The gene calls are TRBV28 and TRBJ2-5; unclear D gene. Germline V gives CDR1 MDHEN, CDR2 SYDVKM. CDR3 length equals 10 residues. Between the trimmed V and J ends, which lost 9 bases and 10 bases, there was a span of 12 bases. CDR3 loop: CAREFGDQYF. The CDR3 bases are TGTGCCAGGGAGTTCGGAGACCAGTACTTC.

This chain uses TRBV25-1 with TRBJ1-6; TRBD1 is a possible D gene (6 bases). The CDR3 totals 16 residues. CDR1 MGHDK and CDR2 SYGVNS come from the germline V gene. Trimming left V 3 bases short and J 9 bases short, with 18 bases between. CDR3 sequence: CASSERTVVGFSPLHF. The CDR3 bases are TGTGCCAGCAGTGAGCGGACAGTCGTGGGTTTTTCACCCCTCCACTTT.

In regard to this clonotype: A read error is possible here, since a much larger clone lies one base away. The rearrangement links TRBV6-1 to TRBJ2-7; 14 bases line up with TRBD2. The CDR3 runs to 14 residues. From germline, CDR1 is MNHNS and CDR2 SASEGT. V shed 5 bases and J 6 bases; nucleotides not matched to a gene: 3. The CDR3 DNA is TGTGCCAGCAGTCCGGGACTAGCGGGAGCCGAGCAGTACTTC. The encoded protein is CASSPGLAGAEQYF.

Many counts were recorded for this clonotype. CDR3 bases: TGTGCCAGCAGTTGGCAAGCGAGGGACTTCTCCTACGAGCAGTACTTC. It translates to CASSWQARDFSYEQYF. V and J are TRBV28 and TRBJ2-7; TRBD2 is a possible D gene (6 bases). Germline V CDR1 and CDR2: MDHEN, SYDVKM. The length of the CDR3 is 16 residues. Deletions cut 4 bases from V and 0 bases from J, with 16 bases between.

At least ten counts were recorded for this clonotype. V gene TRBV7-2 combines with J gene TRBJ2-1; TRBD2 agrees at 9 bases. V dropped 3 bases and J dropped 5; count of bases not matched to a gene: 5. Germline values: CDR1 SGHTA, CDR2 FQGNSA. CDR3 length: 15 residues. The DNA of the CDR3 is TGTGCCAGCAGCTTCCAACTAGCGGGCAACAATGAGCAGTTCTTC. It encodes CASSFQLAGNNEQFF. Drawing the rest from reference TRBV7-2 and TRBJ2-1, the complete variable domain is GAGVSQSPSNKVTEKGKDVELRCDPISGHTALYWYRQSLGQGLEFLIYFQGNSAPDKSGLPSDRFSAERTGGSVSTLTIQRTQQEDSAVYLCASSFQLAGNNEQFFGPGTRLTVL.

At least ten counts were recorded for this clonotype. CDR3 sequence reads: CASSEVRTVYGYTF. CDR3 bases: TGTGCCAGCAGTGAAGTCAGGACAGTCTATGGCTACACCTTC. This chain connects TRBV6-1 to TRBJ1-2; D is possibly TRBD1 (6 bases). V shed 1 base and J shed 4 bases, with 10 bases lying between them. The CDR3 runs to 14 residues. Germline lookup yields CDR1 MNHNS and CDR2 SASEGT.

V gene TRBV2 combines with J gene TRBJ2-4, with 11 bases identical to TRBD2. The germline V gene encodes CDR1 SNHLY and CDR2 FYNNEI. The CDR3 is made up of 13 amino acids. The V gene end was trimmed by 3 bases and the J gene end by 12 bases; junction bases not matched to a gene: 4. The CDR3 spells CASSEVAGGSQYF. The CDR3, as DNA: TGTGCCAGCAGTGAGGTAGCGGGAGGGAGTCAGTACTTC.

This clonotype was detected only a few times. This rearrangement joins TRBV6-5 to TRBJ1-5; 8 positions agree with TRBD1. The germline CDR1 and CDR2 sequences are MNHEY and SVGAGI. V was pared by 2 bases and J by 7 bases, with 10 bases of the junction left unmatched. This CDR3 region has 16 residues. The CDR3 coding sequence is TGTGCCAGCAGTTACCCCTCAGACAGGGGTGGGCAGCCCCAGCATTTT. This encodes CASSYPSDRGGQPQHF.

This clonotype came up a few times. This chain uses TRBV6-2 or TRBV6-3 with TRBJ2-7, with 9 bases that match TRBD1. Germline lookup yields CDR1 MNHEY and CDR2 SVGEGT. V shed 5 bases and J 5 bases; nucleotides not matched to a gene: 4. CDR3 length: 13 amino acids. In nucleotides, the CDR3 is TGTGCCAGCAGTACAGGGGGCTATGACGAGCAGTACTTC. As protein: CASSTGGYDEQYF.

This clonotype was detected many times. The V and J genes are TRBV11-2 and TRBJ2-5; the D gene could be TRBD1 or TRBD2 (5 bases each). The germline V gene encodes CDR1 SGHAT and CDR2 FQNNGV. The CDR3 spans 13 residues. Trimming left V 4 bases short and J 1 base short, with 7 bases between. CDR3 sequence (DNA): TGTGCCAGCAGCTGGGGGTCCCAAGAGACCCAGTACTTC. It encodes CASSWGSQETQYF.

The rearrangement uses TRBV6-1 and TRBJ1-5; 7 positions match TRBD1. The CDR3 contains 14 residues. V gave up 5 bases and J gave up 4 bases; unmatched junction bases: 5. Germline values: CDR1 MNHNS, CDR2 SASEGT. As DNA, the CDR3 is TGTGCCAGCAGTATAGAGGGGGCTAATCAGCCCCAGCATTTT. This sequence encodes CASSIEGANQPQHF.

This chain links TRBV2 with TRBJ2-2; D could derive from TRBD1 or TRBD2 (7 bases each). This CDR3 has 16 amino acids. CDR1 and CDR2 from the germline V gene are SNHLY and FYNNEI. Trimming left V 6 bases short and J 5 bases short, with 19 bases between. As DNA, the CDR3 is TGTGCCAGCAGCGACGACAGGGAGGGTGGAACCGGGGAGCTGTTTTTT. This translates into CASSDDREGGTGELFF.

This clonotype showed up just a few times. V is TRBV10-3 and J is TRBJ2-1; the match to TRBD2 covers 9 bases. CDR1 is ENHRY, CDR2 SYGVKD, per germline. This CDR3 has 14 amino acids. The junction had 4 bases not matched to a gene; V was cut back by 6 bases and J by 4 bases. The CDR3 spells CAIRPSGAYNEQFF. CDR3 DNA sequence: TGTGCCATCAGACCTAGCGGGGCTTACAATGAGCAGTTCTTC.

This clonotype appeared a few times. This chain uses TRBV5-1 with TRBJ2-1; D not certain. Germline values: CDR1 SGHRS, CDR2 YFSETQ. V lost 0 bases, J lost 5 bases, and 12 bases lay in between. CDR3 length equals 15 residues. CDR3 sequence: CASSLEVTADNEQFF. As DNA, the CDR3 is TGCGCCAGCAGCTTGGAGGTGACTGCGGACAATGAGCAGTTCTTC.

The rearrangement joins TRBV7-8 to TRBJ2-7; TRBD1 agrees at 9 bases. Trimming cost V 4 bases and J 3 bases; bases outside gene matches: 4. Germline loops: CDR1 SGHVS, CDR2 FQNEAQ. This CDR3 contains 14 residues. The CDR3 loop is CASSSSGQGYEQYF. The CDR3 region has the DNA TGTGCCAGCAGCTCATCGGGACAGGGCTACGAGCAGTACTTC.

This clonotype appeared many times. The rearrangement uses TRBV6-6 and TRBJ1-3; 7 nucleotides match TRBD1. Germline V gene sequence: CDR1 MNHNY, CDR2 SVGAGI (reference sequence). Trimming at V came to 0 bases and at J to 0 bases, leaving 5 bases not matched to a gene. The CDR3 has 17 residues. The CDR3 DNA follows: TGTGCCAGCAGTTACTCGGGAGGGGGCCTCTCTGGAAACACCATATATTTT. As protein: CASSYSGGGLSGNTIYF.